Each of the 13 T cell receptor beta chains below was sequenced from the same sample in a study of post-analysis software for immune sequencing data. For these receptors, no antigen is known. Each TCR beta cDNA library carried unique molecular identifiers. TCRdb re-called the PCR reads through MiXCR, storing one row per CDR3 protein. This table holds hundreds of thousands of distinct CDR3 sequences, less than 35% found once. Whole-study findings and limits: Comparison of patients with controls showed five TRBV segments more frequent in patients, TRBV5-6, TRBV5-1 and TRBV20-1 among them.

The material sequenced was blood. Receptors were obtained from a girl aged 5 to 17 with multiple sclerosis.

This sequence joins TRBV2 and TRBJ1-1; the D gene is possibly TRBD1 (5 bases). CDR3 length equals 13 residues. The germline CDR1 and CDR2 sequences are SNHLY and FYNNEI. V lost 6 bases and J 1 base, leaving 9 bases between the germline ends. For the CDR3, the DNA is TGTGCCAGCAGGGCCGGGGCGAACACTGAAGCTTTCTTT. Its protein product is CASRAGANTEAFF.

This clonotype was seen only a few times. The chain couples TRBV10-3 to TRBJ2-7, with D hard to call. Per the germline V gene, CDR1 is ENHRY and CDR2 is SYGVKD. This CDR3 is 13 amino acids long. Deletions cut 6 bases from V and 3 bases from J, with 12 bases between. The CDR3 loop reads CAISAGWDYEQYF. CDR3 in DNA: TGTGCCATCAGCGCCGGCTGGGACTACGAGCAGTACTTC.

V gene TRBV4-3 combines with J gene TRBJ1-1; 8 bases align to TRBD1. Germline lookup yields CDR1 LGHNA and CDR2 YSLEER. The CDR3 contains 15 residues. V was clipped by 0 bases and J by 5 bases; unmatched bases: 5. CDR3 in DNA: TGCGCCAGCAGCCAAGAAACAGGGGGTGATACTGAAGCTTTCTTT. Translating gives CASSQETGGDTEAFF.

The rearrangement uses TRBV29-1 and TRBJ1-1; no definite D call. The CDR3 runs 13 residues. The V and J ends lost 4 bases and 0 bases respectively, with 9 bases between them. CDR1 and CDR2 (germline): SQVTM, ANQGSEA. The CDR3 here is CSVVRGLNTEAFF. Written as DNA, the CDR3 is TGCAGCGTTGTAAGAGGCTTGAACACTGAAGCTTTCTTT.

This clonotype has just a few counts. The chain recombines TRBV7-7 with TRBJ2-7; D is ambiguous. Per the germline V gene, CDR1 is SSHAT and CDR2 is FNYEAQ (reference sequence). The CDR3 is 14 residues long. Trimming cost V 2 bases and J 0 bases, with 8 bases left between them. CDR3 nucleotides: TGTGCCAGCAGCTTAACCCCAAACTCCTACGAGCAGTACTTC. This encodes CASSLTPNSYEQYF.

The genes are TRBV4-2 and TRBJ1-5; a possible D gene is TRBD1 (5 bases). From germline, CDR1 is LGHNA and CDR2 YNFKEQ. The germline V and J ends were trimmed by 2 bases and 9 bases, with 17 bases remaining between them. The CDR3 extends over 15 amino acids. The CDR3 reads CASSQRDRSQGPQHF. The CDR3 DNA sequence: TGTGCCAGCAGCCAAAGGGACCGAAGCCAAGGGCCCCAGCATTTT.

As for this clonotype: Germline and junction disagree at one end, which may indicate a read error. The chain couples TRBV6-1 to TRBJ1-2; D is perhaps TRBD1 (5 bases). Looked up from germline, CDR1 is MNHNS and CDR2 is SASEGT. The CDR3 runs to 14 residues. CDR3 DNA: TGTGCCAGCAGTGAAAGCGGGGACCTCTATGACTACACCTTC. Translation: CASSESGDLYDYTF.

As concerns this clonotype: A junction end diverges from the germline sequence, so it may reflect a read error. J is TRBJ2-5 and V is TRBV6-5, with D tentatively TRBD2 (6 bases). The length of the CDR3 is 13 residues. The germline gives CDR1 MNHEY, CDR2 SVGAGI. For the CDR3, the DNA is TGTGTCAGCAGCTACGATGGGGGGGAGACCCAGTACTTC. Protein sequence: CVSSYDGGETQYF.

In its sample, this clonotype was seen a few times. A junction boundary mismatches the germline segment, possibly from a read error. This chain connects TRBV6-5 to TRBJ1-2; 11 bases align to TRBD1. Per the germline V gene, CDR1 is MNHEY and CDR2 is SVGAGI. The CDR3 extends over 12 amino acids. CDR3 in amino acids: CVSRTGGFGYTF. CDR3 bases: TGTGTCAGCAGGACAGGGGGCTTTGGCTACACCTTC.

The chain uses TRBV18 and TRBJ1-2, with 8 bases aligning to TRBD1. The CDR3 consists of 14 residues. J gave up 3 bases and V 6 bases, and 6 bases lay outside the gene matches. The V gene's germline CDR1 is KGHSH and CDR2 LQKENI. CDR3 sequence (DNA): TGTGCCAGCTCGGGTCAACAGGGGGACTATGGCTACACCTTC. It specifies CASSGQQGDYGYTF.

CDR3 sequence reads: CASSRGSASTDTQYF. The DNA of the CDR3 is TGTGCCAGCAGCCGCGGGAGCGCATCCACAGATACGCAGTATTTT. This chain joins TRBV9 and TRBJ2-3, with 7 bases that match TRBD2. The CDR3 has 15 residues. The germline gives CDR1 SGDLS, CDR2 YYNGEE. Unmatched junction bases numbered 7, after V lost 4 bases and J lost 2 bases.

V is TRBV4-3 and J is TRBJ1-4, with D perhaps TRBD1 (5 bases). The germline CDR1 and CDR2 sequences are LGHNA and YSLEER. The germline V and J ends were trimmed by 0 bases and 8 bases, with 13 bases remaining between them. CDR3 size: 15 residues. CDR3 coding DNA: TGCGCCAGCAGCCAAGATTGGGGCTCGGGGGAAAAACTGTTTTTT. This translates into CASSQDWGSGEKLFF.

This clonotype was counted between two and nine times. J is TRBJ2-7 and V is TRBV20-1; TRBD1 aligns across 8 bases. The CDR3 sequence is 11 residues long. CDR1 is DFQATT, CDR2 SNEGSKA, per germline (reference sequence). Trimming at V came to 3 bases and at J to 7 bases, leaving 2 bases not matched to a gene. CDR3: CSASTGGEQYF. For the CDR3, the DNA is TGCAGTGCTAGCACAGGGGGGGAGCAGTACTTC.